The subject of this entry is one T cell receptor (beta chain). This specimen comes from a study of blood T cell repertoires in COVID-19. Study information: The study drew acute and convalescent COVID-19 samples from the United States, Italy and Spain.

Method: immunoSEQ multiplex PCR; TCRdb's copy keeps in-frame clones and lacks some. The profile shows about 440,000 clones, 80% to 95% of them singletons. The origin of this receptor is a man between 18 and 35 years old who had recovered from COVID-19. Sequenced sample: PBMCs or T cells enriched from blood (not recorded which).

The CDR3 here is CASSPLGRAFF. The CDR3 region has the DNA TGTGCCAGCAGCCCCCTTGGGCGAGCTTTCTTT. V usage is TRBV5-5 and J usage is TRBJ1-1; D gene unclear. CDR1 and CDR2 from the germline V gene are SGHKS and YYEKEE (reference sequence). V shed 4 bases and J shed 10 bases, with 11 bases lying between them. This CDR3 is 11 amino acids long.